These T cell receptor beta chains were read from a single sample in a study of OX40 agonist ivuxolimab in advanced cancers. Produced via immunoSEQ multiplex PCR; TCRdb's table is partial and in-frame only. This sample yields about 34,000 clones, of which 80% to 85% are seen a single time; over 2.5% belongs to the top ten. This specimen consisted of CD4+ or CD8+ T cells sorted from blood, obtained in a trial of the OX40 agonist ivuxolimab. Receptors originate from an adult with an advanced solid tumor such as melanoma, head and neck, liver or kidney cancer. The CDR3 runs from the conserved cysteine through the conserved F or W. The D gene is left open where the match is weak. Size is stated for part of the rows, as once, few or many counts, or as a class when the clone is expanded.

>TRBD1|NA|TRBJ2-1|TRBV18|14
CASSPGQGASEQFF
TGTGCCAGCTCACCCGGACAGGGGGCGAGTGAGCAGTTCTTC
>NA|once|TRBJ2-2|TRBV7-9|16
CASSSITSRNTGELFF
TGTGCCAGCAGCTCGATCACTAGTAGGAACACCGGGGAGCTGTTTTTT
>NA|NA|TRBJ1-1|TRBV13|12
CASSSDGTEAFF
TGTGCCAGCAGCTCAGATGGCACTGAAGCTTTCTTT
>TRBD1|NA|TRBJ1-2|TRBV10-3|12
CAISRDRLVYTF
TGTGCCATCAGCAGGGACAGGTTAGTCTACACCTTC
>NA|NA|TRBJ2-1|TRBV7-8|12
CASSLGLNEQFF
TGTGCCAGCAGCTTAGGGCTCAATGAGCAGTTCTTC
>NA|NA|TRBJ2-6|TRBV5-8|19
CASSLEGLAPPSGANVLTF
TGTGCCAGCAGCTTGGAAGGGCTAGCTCCACCCTCTGGGGCCAACGTCCTGACTTTC
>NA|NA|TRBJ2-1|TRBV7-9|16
CASSPLELVTANEQFF
TGTGCCAGCAGCCCTCTCGAACTAGTGACCGCCAATGAGCAGTTCTTC
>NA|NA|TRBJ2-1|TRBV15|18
CATSRDRGAGAGNNEQFF
TGTGCCACCAGCAGAGATAGGGGCGCAGGGGCAGGTAACAATGAGCAGTTCTTC
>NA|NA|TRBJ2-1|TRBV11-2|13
CASSLNRYNEQFF
TGTGCCAGCAGCTTGAACAGGTACAATGAGCAGTTCTTC
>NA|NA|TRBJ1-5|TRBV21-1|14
CARGYILPRQPQHF
TGTGCCAGGGGCTACATCCTACCCCGGCAGCCCCAGCATTTT
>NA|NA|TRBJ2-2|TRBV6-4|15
CASSEGPQATGELFF
TGTGCCAGCAGTGAAGGACCACAGGCTACCGGGGAGCTGTTTTTT
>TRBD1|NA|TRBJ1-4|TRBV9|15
CASSVDSRGNEKLFF
TGTGCCAGCAGCGTAGATTCCAGGGGGAATGAGAAACTGTTTTTT
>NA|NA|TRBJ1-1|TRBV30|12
CAWSVHHTEAFF
TGTGCCTGGAGTGTACACCACACTGAAGCTTTCTTT
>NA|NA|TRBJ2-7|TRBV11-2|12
CASSPGWQEQYF
TGTGCCAGCAGCCCCGGGTGGCAGGAGCAGTACTTC
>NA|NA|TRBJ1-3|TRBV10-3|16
CAISDPEGGAGNTIYF
TGTGCCATCAGTGATCCCGAGGGGGGCGCCGGAAACACCATATATTTT
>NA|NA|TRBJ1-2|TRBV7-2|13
CASSFDSVGGYTF
TGTGCCAGCAGCTTTGACAGTGTAGGGGGCTACACCTTC
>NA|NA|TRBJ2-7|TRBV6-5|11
CASSTQYEQYF
TGTGCCAGCAGTACCCAATACGAGCAGTACTTC